In this sample, the clone carrying this T cell receptor (beta chain) turned up a few times. Its antigen is still unknown. From 400 to 450 ng of RNA, a library with molecular barcoded alpha/delta and beta/gamma adaptors was made. TCRdb re-called the reads through MiXCR, storing one row per CDR3 protein. In the table there are 49,000 or so distinct CDR3 sequences, more than 10% of which are singletons. This sample is drawn from a study of read filtering for tumor transcriptome and immune sequencing. Turning to the study itself: Among patients, some 17 were male and some 15 female, aged roughly 45 to 80 (mean about 66). Transcriptome libraries were built from DNase-treated RNA. Study findings and constraints: Even smaller IR-seq throughput identified most shared clonotypes. In IR-seq, single-read clonotypes were about 80% of clonotypes but around 3.5% of reads.

Germline lookup yields CDR1 SGHTA and CDR2 FQGNSA. This CDR3 is built from 16 residues. V lost 1 base and J lost 0, with 10 bases in between. V and J are TRBV7-2 and TRBJ1-3; D uncertain. Sequenced: a population of CD138-negative cells sorted from bone marrow. This clonotype was obtained from a donor at least 40 years old with multiple myeloma. The CDR3 loop is CASSLGQASSGNTIYF. The DNA for the CDR3 is TGTGCCAGCAGCTTAGGGCAGGCAAGCTCTGGAAACACCATATATTTT.